Detailed here is one TCR beta chain. No antigen is known for it. The donors comprised healthy bone marrow donors. The data were obtained in a study of cytomegalovirus exposure and HLA in healthy donors. The study's findings and limits: Researchers counted around 150 TCR beta chains as cytomegalovirus-associated. A few chains tied to CMV proved CMV antigen-specific in vitro. Researchers had no immune exposure information except CMV serostatus available.

Both 60 Vbeta primers and 13 Jbeta primers went into the PCR. Clones were sequenced by immunoSEQ multiplex PCR, and TCRdb holds only the in-frame ones, with some missing. The sample holds 110,000 or so clones, approximately 83% seen once. This CDR3 spans 13 amino acids. The germline CDR1 and CDR2 sequences are SGHNT and YENEEA. V was shortened by 5 bases and J by 4 bases, with 11 bases between the two germline ends. The chain recombines TRBV11-3 with TRBJ1-1; the D gene is possibly TRBD1 (5 bases). The sequenced material came from PBMCs. This TCR came from a young woman in good health and CMV-seronegative. CDR3 sequence (DNA): TGTGCCAGCAGCGAAAGACAGAGCACTGAAGCTTTCTTT. Translation gives CASSERQSTEAFF.